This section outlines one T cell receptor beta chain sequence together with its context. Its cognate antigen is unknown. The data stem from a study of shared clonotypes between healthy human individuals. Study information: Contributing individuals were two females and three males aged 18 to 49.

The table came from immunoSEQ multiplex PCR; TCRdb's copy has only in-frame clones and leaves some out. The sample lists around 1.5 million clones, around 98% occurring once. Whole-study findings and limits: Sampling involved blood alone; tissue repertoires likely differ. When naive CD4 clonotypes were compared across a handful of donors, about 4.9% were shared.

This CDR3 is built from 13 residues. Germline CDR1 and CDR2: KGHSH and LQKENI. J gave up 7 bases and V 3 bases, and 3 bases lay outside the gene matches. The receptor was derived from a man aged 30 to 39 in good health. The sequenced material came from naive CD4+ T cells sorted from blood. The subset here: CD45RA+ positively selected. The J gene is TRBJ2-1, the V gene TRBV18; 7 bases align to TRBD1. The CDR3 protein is CASSPTGMNEQFF. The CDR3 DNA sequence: TGTGCCAGCTCACCGACAGGGATGAATGAGCAGTTCTTC.